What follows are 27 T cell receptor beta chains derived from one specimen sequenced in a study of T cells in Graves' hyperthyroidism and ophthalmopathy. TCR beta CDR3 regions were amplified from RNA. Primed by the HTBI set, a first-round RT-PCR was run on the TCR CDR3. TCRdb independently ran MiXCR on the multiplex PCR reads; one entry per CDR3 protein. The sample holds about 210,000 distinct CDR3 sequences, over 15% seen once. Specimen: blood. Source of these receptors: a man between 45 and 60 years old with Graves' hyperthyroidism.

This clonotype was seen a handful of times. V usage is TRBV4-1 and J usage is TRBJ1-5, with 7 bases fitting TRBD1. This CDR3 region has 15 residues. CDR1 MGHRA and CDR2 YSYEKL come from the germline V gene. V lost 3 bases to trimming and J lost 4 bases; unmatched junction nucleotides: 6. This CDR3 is CASSHLTGRNQPQHF. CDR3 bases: TGCGCCAGCAGCCATTTGACAGGGCGAAATCAGCCCCAGCATTTT.

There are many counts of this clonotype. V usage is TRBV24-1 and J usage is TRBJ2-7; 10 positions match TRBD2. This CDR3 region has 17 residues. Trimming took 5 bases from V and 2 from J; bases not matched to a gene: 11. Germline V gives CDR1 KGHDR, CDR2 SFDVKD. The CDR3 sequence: CATSARPGLAETYEQYF. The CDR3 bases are TGTGCCACCAGTGCCCGACCCGGACTAGCGGAAACCTACGAGCAGTACTTC.

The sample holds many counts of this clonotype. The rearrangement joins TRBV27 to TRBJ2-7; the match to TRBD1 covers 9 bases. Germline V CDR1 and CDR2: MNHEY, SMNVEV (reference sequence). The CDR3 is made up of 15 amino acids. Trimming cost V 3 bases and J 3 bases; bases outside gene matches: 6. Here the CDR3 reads CASSLRTGDFYEQYF. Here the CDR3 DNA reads TGTGCCAGCAGTTTGAGGACAGGGGACTTCTACGAGCAGTACTTC.

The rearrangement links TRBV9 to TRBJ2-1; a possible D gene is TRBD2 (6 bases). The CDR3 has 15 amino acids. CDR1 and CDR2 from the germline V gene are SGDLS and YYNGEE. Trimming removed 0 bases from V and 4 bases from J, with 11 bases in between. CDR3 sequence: CASSVEGLTYNEQFF. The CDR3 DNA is TGTGCCAGCAGCGTAGAAGGACTAACATACAATGAGCAGTTCTTC.

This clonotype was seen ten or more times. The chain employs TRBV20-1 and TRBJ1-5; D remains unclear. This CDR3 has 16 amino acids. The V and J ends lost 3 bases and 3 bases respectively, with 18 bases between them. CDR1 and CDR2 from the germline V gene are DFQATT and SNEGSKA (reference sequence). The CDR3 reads CSASLSAGINNQPQHF. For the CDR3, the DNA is TGCAGTGCTAGCCTAAGTGCCGGGATCAACAATCAGCCCCAGCATTTT.

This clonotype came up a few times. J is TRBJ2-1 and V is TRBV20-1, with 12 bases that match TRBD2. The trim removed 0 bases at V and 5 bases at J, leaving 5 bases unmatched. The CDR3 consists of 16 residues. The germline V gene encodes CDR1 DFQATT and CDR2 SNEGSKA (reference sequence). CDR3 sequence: CSARDPPSGRDNEQFF. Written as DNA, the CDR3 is TGCAGTGCTAGAGATCCCCCTAGCGGGAGGGACAATGAGCAGTTCTTC.

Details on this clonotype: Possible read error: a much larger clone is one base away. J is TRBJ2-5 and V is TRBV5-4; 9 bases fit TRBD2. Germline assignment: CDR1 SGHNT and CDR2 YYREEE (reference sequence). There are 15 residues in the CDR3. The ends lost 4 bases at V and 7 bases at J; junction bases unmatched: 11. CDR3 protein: CASSVPVAGVGTQYF. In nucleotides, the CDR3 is TGTGCCAGCAGCGTTCCGGTAGCGGGAGTAGGGACCCAGTACTTC.

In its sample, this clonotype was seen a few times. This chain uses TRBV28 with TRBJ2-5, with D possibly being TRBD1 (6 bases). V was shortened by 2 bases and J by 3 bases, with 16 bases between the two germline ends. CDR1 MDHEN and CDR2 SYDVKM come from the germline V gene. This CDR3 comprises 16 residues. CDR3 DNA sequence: TGTGCCAGCAGTTTAAGGGTGGGCAGGGGAGAAGAGACCCAGTACTTC. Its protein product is CASSLRVGRGEETQYF.

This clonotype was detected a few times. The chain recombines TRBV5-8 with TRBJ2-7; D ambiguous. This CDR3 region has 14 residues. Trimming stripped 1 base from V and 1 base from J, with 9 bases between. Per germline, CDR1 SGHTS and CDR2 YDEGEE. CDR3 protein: CASSLFQTSYEQYF. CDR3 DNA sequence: TGTGCCAGCAGCTTGTTTCAGACATCCTACGAGCAGTACTTC.

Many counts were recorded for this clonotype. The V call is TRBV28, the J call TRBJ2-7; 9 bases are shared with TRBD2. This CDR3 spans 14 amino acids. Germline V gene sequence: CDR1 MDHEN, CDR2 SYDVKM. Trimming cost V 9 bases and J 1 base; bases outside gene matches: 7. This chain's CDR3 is CASRSGSGSYEQYF. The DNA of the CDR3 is TGTGCCAGTCGTAGCGGGAGTGGTTCCTACGAGCAGTACTTC.

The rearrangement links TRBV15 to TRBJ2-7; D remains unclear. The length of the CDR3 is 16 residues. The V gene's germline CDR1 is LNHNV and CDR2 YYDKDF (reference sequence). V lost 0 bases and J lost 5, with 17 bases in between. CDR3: CATSRDLLQPADEQYF. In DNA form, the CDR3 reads TGTGCCACCAGCAGAGATCTTCTCCAGCCAGCCGACGAGCAGTACTTC.

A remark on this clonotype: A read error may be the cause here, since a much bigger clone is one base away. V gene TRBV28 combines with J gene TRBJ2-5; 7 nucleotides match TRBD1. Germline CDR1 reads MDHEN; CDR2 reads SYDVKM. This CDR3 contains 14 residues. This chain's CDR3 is CASGLQGREETQYF. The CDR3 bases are TGTGCCAGCGGTTTACAGGGGCGAGAAGAGACCCAGTACTTC.

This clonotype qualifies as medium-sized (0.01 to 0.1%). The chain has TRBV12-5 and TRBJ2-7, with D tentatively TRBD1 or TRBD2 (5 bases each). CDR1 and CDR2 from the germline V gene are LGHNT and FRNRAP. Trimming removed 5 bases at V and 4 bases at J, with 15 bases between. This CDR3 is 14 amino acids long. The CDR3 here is CASGPYGTIYEQYF. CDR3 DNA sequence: TGTGCTAGTGGTCCCTACGGGACGATTTACGAGCAGTACTTC.

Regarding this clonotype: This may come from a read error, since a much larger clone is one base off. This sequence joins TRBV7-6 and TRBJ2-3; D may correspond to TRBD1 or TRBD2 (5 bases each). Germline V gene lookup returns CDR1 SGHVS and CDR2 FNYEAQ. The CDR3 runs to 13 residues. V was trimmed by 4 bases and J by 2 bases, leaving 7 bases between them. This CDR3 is CASSWGITDTQYF. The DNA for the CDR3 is TGTGCCAGCAGCTGGGGGATCACAGATACGCAGTATTTT.

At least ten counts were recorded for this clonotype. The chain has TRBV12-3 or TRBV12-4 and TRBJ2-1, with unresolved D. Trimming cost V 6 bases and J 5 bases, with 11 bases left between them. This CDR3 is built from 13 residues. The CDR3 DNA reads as TGTGCCAGCAGCTTTAGCAGAGACAATGAGCAGTTCTTC. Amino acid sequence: CASSFSRDNEQFF.

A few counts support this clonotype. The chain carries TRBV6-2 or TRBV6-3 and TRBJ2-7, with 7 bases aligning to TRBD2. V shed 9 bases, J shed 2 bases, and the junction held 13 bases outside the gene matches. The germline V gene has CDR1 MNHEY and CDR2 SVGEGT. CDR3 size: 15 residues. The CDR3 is CASNSRGYKTYEQYF. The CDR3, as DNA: TGTGCCAGTAACTCGCGGGGGTACAAAACCTACGAGCAGTACTTC.

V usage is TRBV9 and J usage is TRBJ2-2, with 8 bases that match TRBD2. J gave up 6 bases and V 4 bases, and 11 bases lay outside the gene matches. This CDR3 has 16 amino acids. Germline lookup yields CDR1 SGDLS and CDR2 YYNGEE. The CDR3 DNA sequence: TGTGCCAGCAGCCCCTACTACAGCGGGAGTGCCGGGGAGCTGTTTTTT. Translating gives CASSPYYSGSAGELFF.

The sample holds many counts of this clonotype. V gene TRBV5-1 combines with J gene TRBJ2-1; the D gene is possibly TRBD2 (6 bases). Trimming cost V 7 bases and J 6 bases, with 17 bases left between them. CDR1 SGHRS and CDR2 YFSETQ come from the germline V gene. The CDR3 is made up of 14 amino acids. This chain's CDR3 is CASRGTPGSNEQFF. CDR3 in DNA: TGCGCCAGCCGCGGGACCCCGGGATCCAATGAGCAGTTCTTC. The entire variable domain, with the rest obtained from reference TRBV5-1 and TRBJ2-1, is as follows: KAGVTQTPRYLIKTRGQQVTLSCSPISGHRSVSWYQQTPGQGLQFLFEYFSETQRNKGNFPGRFSGRQFSNSRSEMNVSTLELGDSALYLCASRGTPGSNEQFFGPGTRLTVL.

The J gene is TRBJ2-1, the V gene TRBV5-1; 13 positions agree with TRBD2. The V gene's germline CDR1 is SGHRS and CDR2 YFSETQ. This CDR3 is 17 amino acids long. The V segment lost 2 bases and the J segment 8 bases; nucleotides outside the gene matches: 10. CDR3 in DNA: TGCGCCAGCAGCTTCTTACCACTAGCGGGAGGGCAGGATGAGCAGTTCTTC. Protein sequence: CASSFLPLAGGQDEQFF.

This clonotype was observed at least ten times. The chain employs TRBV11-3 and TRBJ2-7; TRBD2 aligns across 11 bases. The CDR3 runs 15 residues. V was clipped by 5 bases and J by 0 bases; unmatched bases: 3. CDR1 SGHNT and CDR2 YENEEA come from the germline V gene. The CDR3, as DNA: TGTGCCAGCAGCCAAGGACTAGCGGGCTCCTACGAGCAGTACTTC. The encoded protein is CASSQGLAGSYEQYF.

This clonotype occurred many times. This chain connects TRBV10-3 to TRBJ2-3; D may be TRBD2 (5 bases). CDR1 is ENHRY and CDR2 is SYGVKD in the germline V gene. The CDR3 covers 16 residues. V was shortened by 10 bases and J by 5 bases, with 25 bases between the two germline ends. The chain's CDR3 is CATMPKVEGAGDTQYF. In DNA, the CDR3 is TGTGCCACCATGCCAAAGGTAGAGGGAGCTGGAGATACGCAGTATTTT.

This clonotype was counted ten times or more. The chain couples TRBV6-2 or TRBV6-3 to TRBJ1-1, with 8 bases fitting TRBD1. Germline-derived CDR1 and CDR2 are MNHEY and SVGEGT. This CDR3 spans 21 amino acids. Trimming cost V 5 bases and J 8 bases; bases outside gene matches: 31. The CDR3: CASSPLRTGLKMKILGIEAFF. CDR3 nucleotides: TGTGCCAGCAGTCCCTTACGGACAGGGTTGAAAATGAAGATCCTGGGCATCGAAGCTTTCTTT.

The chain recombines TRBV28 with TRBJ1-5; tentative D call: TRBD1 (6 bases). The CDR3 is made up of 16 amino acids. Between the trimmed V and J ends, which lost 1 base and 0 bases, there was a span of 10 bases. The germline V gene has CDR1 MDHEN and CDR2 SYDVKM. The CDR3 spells CASSLLAGVSNQPQHF. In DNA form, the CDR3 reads TGTGCCAGCAGTTTATTGGCAGGGGTTAGCAATCAGCCCCAGCATTTT.

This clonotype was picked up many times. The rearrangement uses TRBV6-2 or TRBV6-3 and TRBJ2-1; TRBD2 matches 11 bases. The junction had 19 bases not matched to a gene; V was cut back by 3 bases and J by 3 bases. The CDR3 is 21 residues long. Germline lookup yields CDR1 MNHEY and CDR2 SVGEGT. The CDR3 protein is CASSYATYTSGSKGIYNEQFF. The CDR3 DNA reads TGTGCCAGCAGTTATGCGACCTATACTAGCGGGAGTAAGGGGATCTACAATGAGCAGTTCTTC.

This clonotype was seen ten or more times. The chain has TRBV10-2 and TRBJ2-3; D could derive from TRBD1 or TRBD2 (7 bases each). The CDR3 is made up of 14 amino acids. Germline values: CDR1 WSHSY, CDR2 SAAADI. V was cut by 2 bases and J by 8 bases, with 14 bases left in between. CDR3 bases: TGCGCCAGCAGTGAGAACAGGGGCGGGGGTACGCAGTATTTT. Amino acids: CASSENRGGGTQYF.

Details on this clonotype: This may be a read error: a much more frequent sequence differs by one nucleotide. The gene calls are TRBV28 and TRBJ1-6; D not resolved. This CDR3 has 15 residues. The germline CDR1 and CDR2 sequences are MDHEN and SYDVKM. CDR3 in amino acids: CATSSPSTARDPLHF. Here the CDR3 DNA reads TGTGCCACCAGTTCCCCCTCGACGGCCCGCGACCCCCTCCACTTT. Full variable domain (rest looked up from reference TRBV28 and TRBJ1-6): DVKVTQSSRYLVKRTGEKVFLECVQDMDHENMFWYRQDPGLGLRLIYFSYDVKMKEKGDIPEGYSVSREKKERFSLILESASTNQTSMYLCATSSPSTARDPLHFGNGTRLTVT.

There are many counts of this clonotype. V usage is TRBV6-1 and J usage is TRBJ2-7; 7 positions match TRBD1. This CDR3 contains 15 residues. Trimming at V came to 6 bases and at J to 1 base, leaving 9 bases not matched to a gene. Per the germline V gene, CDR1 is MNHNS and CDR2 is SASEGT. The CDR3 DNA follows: TGTGCCAGCAGGAAAGACAGGGATGGGTCCTACGAGCAGTACTTC. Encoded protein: CASRKDRDGSYEQYF.